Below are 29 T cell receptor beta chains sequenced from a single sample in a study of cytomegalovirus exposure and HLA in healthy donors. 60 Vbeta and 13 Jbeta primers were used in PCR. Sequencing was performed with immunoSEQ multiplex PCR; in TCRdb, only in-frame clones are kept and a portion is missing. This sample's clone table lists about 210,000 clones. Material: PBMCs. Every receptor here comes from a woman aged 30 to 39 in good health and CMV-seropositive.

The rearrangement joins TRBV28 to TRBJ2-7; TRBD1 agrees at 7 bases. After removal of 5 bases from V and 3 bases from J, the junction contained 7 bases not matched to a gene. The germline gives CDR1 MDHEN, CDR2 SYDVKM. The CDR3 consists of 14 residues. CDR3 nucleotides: TGTGCCAGCAGTCCTGGGACAGTTCGCTACGAGCAGTACTTC. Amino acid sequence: CASSPGTVRYEQYF.

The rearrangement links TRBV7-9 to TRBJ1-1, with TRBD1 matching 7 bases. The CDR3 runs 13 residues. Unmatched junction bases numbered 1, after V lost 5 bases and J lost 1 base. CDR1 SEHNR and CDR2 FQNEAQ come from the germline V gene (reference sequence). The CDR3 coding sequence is TGTGCCAGCAGCCGACAGGGGAACACTGAAGCTTTCTTT. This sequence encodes CASSRQGNTEAFF.

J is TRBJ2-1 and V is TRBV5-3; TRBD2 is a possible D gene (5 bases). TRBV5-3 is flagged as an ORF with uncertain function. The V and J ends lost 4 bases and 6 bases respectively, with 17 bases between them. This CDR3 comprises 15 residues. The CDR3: CARSPKTGSPNEQFF. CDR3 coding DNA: TGTGCCAGAAGCCCAAAAACGGGATCCCCCAATGAGCAGTTCTTC.

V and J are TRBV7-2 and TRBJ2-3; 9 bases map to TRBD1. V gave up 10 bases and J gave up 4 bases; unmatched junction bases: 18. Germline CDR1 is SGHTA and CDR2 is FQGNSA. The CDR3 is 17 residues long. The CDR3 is CATTSLDWDRAADTQYF. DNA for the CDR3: TGTGCCACCACTTCTCTAGACTGGGACAGGGCCGCAGATACGCAGTATTTT. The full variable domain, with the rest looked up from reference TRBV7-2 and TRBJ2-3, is GAGVSQSPSNKVTEKGKDVELRCDPISGHTALYWYRQSLGQGLEFLIYFQGNSAPDKSGLPSDRFSAERTGGSVSTLTIQRTQQEDSAVYLCATTSLDWDRAADTQYFGPGTRLTVL.

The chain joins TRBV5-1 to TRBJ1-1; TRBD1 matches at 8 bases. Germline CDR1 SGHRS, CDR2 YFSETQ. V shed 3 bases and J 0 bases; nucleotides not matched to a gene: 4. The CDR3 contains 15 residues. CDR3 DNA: TGCGCCAGCAGCTCAAACAGGGGGATGAACACTGAAGCTTTCTTT. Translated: CASSSNRGMNTEAFF. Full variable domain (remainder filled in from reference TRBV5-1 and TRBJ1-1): KAGVTQTPRYLIKTRGQQVTLSCSPISGHRSVSWYQQTPGQGLQFLFEYFSETQRNKGNFPGRFSGRQFSNSRSEMNVSTLELGDSALYLCASSSNRGMNTEAFFGQGTRLTVV.

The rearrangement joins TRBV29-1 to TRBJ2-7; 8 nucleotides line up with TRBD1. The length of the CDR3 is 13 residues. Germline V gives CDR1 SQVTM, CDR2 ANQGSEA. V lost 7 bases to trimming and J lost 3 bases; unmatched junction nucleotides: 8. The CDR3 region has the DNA TGCAGCGGTTCAGGGGGCGCAGACTACGAGCAGTACTTC. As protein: CSGSGGADYEQYF.

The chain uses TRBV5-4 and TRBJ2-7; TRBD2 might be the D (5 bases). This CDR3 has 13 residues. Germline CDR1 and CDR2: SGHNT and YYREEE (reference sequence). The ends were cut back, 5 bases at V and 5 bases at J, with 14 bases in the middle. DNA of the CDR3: TGTGCCAGCAGTTCCGGGATCCTAAACGAGCAGTACTTC. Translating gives CASSSGILNEQYF.

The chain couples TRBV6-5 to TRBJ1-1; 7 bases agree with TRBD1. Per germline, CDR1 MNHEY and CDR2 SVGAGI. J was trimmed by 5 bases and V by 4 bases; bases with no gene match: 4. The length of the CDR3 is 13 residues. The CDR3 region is CASSSTGVTEAFF. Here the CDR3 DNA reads TGTGCCAGCAGTTCAACAGGGGTGACTGAAGCTTTCTTT.

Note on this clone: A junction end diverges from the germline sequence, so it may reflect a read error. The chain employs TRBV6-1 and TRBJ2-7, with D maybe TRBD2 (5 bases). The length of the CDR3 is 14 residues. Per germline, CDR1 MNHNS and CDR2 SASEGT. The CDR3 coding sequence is TGTGCCAGCATTGAACCCGGGGAGACCTACGAGCAGTACTTC. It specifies CASIEPGETYEQYF.

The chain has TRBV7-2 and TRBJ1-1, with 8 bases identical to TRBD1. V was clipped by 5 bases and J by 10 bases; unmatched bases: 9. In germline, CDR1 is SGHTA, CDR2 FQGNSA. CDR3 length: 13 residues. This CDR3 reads CASSTPGGWGAFF. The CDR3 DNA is TGTGCCAGCAGCACCCCAGGGGGCTGGGGAGCTTTCTTT.

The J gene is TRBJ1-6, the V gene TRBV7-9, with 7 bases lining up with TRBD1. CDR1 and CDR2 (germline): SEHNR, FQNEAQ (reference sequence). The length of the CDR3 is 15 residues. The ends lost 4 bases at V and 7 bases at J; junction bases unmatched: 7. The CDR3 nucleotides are TGTGCCAGCAGCTCACTAACAGGGGTCAATTCACCCCTCCACTTT. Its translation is CASSSLTGVNSPLHF.

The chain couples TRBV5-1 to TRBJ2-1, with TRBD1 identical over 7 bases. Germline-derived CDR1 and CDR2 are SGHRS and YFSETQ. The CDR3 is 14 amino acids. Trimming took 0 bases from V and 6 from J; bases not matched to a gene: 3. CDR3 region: CASSLGGTVNEQFF. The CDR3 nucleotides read TGCGCCAGCAGCTTGGGGGGGACAGTCAATGAGCAGTTCTTC.

CDR3 in amino acids: CASSLTGEKGYTF. CDR3 nucleotides: TGTGCCAGCAGCCTGACAGGGGAGAAAGGCTACACCTTC. The chain joins TRBV7-9 to TRBJ1-2, with 8 bases that match TRBD1. CDR3 length: 13 amino acids. V lost 5 bases, J lost 8 bases, and 7 bases stayed unmatched. Looked up from germline, CDR1 is SEHNR and CDR2 is FQNEAQ (reference sequence).

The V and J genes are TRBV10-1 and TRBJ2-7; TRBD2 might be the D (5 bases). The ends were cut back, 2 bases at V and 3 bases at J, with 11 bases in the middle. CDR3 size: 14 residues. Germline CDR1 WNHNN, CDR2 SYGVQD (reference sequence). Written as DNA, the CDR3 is TGCGCCAGCAGTGAGGGGAGTGCCGGCTACGAGCAGTACTTC. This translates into CASSEGSAGYEQYF.

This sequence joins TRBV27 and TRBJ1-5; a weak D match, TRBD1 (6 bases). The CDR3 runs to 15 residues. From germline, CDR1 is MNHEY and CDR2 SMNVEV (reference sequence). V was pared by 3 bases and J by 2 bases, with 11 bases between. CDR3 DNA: TGTGCCAGCAGTTTCGGGGGGGCGGGCAATCAGCCCCAGCATTTT. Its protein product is CASSFGGAGNQPQHF.

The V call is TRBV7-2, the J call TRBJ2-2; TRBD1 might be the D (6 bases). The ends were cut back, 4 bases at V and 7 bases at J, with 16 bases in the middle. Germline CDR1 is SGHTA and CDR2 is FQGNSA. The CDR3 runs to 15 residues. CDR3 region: CASSYTGQSGGELFF. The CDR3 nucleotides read TGTGCCAGCAGCTATACAGGGCAGTCGGGCGGGGAGCTGTTTTTT.

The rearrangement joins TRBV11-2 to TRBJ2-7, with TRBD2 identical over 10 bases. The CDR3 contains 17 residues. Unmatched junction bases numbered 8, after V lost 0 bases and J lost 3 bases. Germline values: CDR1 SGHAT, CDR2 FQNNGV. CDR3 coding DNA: TGTGCCAGCAGCTTAGATCTTAGGGCTAGCGGGGGCTACGAGCAGTACTTC. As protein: CASSLDLRASGGYEQYF.

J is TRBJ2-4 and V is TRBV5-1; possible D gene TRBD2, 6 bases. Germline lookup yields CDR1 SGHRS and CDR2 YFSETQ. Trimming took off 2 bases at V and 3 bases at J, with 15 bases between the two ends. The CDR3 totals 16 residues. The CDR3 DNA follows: TGCGCCAGCAGCTTACCCCCGGAGGGGATCAAAAACATTCAGTACTTC. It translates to CASSLPPEGIKNIQYF. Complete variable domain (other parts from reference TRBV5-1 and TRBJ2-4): KAGVTQTPRYLIKTRGQQVTLSCSPISGHRSVSWYQQTPGQGLQFLFEYFSETQRNKGNFPGRFSGRQFSNSRSEMNVSTLELGDSALYLCASSLPPEGIKNIQYFGAGTRLSVL.

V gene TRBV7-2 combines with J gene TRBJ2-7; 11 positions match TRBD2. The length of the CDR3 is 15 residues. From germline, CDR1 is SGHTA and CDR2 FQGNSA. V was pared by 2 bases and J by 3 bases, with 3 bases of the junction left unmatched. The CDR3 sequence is CASSLRLAGGYEQYF. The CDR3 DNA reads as TGTGCCAGCAGCTTACGCCTAGCGGGAGGCTACGAGCAGTACTTC.

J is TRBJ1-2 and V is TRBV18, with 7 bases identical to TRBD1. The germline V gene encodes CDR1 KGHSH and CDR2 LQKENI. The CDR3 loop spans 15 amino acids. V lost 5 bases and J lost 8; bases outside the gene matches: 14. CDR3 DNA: TGTGCCAGCTCAGCCCAAGAGGAGGCAGGGGGAGGCTACACCTTC. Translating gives CASSAQEEAGGGYTF.

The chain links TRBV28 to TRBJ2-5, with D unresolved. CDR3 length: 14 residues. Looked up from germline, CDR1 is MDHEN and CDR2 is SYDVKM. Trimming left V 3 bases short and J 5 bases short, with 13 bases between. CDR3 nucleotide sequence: TGTGCCAGCAGTTTCTCGGGTAGGCCCGAGACCCAGTACTTC. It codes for CASSFSGRPETQYF.

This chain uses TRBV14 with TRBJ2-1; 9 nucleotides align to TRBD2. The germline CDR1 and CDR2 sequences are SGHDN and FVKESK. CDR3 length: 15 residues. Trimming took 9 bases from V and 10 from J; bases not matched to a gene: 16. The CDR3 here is CASSYSDSGRKEQFF. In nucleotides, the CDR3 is TGTGCCAGTTCCTACTCAGATAGCGGGAGAAAAGAGCAGTTCTTC.

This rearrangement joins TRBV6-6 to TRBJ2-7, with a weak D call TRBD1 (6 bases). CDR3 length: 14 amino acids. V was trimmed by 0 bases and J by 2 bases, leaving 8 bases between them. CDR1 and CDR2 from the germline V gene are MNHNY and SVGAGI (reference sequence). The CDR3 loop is CASSYSTGTYEQYF. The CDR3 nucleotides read TGTGCCAGCAGTTACTCTACAGGGACCTACGAGCAGTACTTC.

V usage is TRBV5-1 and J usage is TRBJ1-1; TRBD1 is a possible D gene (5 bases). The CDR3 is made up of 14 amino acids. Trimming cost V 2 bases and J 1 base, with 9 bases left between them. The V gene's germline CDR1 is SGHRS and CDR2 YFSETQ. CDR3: CASSFSGGNTEAFF. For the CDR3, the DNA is TGCGCCAGCAGCTTCTCGGGGGGGAACACTGAAGCTTTCTTT.

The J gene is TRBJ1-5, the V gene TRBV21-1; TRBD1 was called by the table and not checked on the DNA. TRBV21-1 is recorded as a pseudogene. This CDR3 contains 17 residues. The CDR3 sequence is CASSKGIGGGGRQPQHF. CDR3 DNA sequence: TGTGCCAGCAGCAAAGGTATAGGAGGGGGCGGACGACAGCCCCAGCATTTT.

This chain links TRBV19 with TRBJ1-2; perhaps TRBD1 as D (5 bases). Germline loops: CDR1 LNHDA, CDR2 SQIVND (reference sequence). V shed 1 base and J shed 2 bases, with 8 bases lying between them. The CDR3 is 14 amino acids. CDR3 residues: CASSIVQGNYGYTF. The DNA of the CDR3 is TGTGCCAGTAGTATAGTTCAGGGCAACTATGGCTACACCTTC.

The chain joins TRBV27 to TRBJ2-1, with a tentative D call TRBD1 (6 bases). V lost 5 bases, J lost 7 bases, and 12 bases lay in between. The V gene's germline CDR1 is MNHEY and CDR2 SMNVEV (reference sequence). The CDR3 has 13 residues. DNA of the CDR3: TGTGCCAGCAGTCCCCGGGACATAAATGAGCAGTTCTTC. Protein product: CASSPRDINEQFF.

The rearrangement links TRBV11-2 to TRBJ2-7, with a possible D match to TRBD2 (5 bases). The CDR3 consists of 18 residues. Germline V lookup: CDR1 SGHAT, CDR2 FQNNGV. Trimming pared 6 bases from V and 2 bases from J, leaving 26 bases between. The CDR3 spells CASSSTTFGASTTYEQYF. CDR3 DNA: TGTGCCAGCAGTTCCACTACCTTCGGCGCTAGCACGACCTACGAGCAGTACTTC.

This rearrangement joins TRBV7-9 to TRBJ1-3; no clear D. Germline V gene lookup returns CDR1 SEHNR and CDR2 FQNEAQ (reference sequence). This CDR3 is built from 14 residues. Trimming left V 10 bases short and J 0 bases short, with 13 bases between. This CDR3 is CATPQASSGNTIYF. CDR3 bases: TGTGCCACCCCCCAGGCGAGCTCTGGAAACACCATATATTTT.